This passage covers 2 T cell receptor beta chains from one sample sequenced in a study of human T cells and chemical hapten exposure. TCRdb redid the calling of the RACE reads with MiXCR, one entry per CDR3 protein. The table has roughly 380,000 distinct CDR3 sequences, 5.1% seen once. Documented time point: pre-sensitization, week 0. Documented treatment: therapeutic diphenylcyclopropenone sensitization with weekly scalp DPC. The sample was whole blood, taken in connection with sensitization to the hapten diphenylcyclopropenone (DPC). The source is a woman between 45 and 60 years old with alopecia areata. Some clones in this sample may be carry-over from other donors' samples.

J is TRBJ2-3 and V is TRBV24-1; the D call may be TRBD1 or TRBD2 (7 bases each). V was shortened by 4 bases and J by 5 bases, with 18 bases between the two germline ends. Germline V CDR1 and CDR2: KGHDR, SFDVKD. The CDR3 runs to 16 residues. CDR3 loop: CATSDPSTGEGDTQYF. The CDR3 DNA is TGTGCCACCAGTGACCCCTCAACAGGGGAGGGAGATACGCAGTATTTT.

Many counts were recorded for this clonotype. The chain couples TRBV2 to TRBJ2-1; the D is unclear. CDR1 and CDR2 (germline): SNHLY, FYNNEI. V lost 2 bases and J 5 bases, leaving 7 bases between the germline ends. This CDR3 has 13 residues. The chain's CDR3 is CASSELTDNEQFF. The CDR3 DNA reads TGTGCCAGCAGTGAACTAACCGACAATGAGCAGTTCTTC.